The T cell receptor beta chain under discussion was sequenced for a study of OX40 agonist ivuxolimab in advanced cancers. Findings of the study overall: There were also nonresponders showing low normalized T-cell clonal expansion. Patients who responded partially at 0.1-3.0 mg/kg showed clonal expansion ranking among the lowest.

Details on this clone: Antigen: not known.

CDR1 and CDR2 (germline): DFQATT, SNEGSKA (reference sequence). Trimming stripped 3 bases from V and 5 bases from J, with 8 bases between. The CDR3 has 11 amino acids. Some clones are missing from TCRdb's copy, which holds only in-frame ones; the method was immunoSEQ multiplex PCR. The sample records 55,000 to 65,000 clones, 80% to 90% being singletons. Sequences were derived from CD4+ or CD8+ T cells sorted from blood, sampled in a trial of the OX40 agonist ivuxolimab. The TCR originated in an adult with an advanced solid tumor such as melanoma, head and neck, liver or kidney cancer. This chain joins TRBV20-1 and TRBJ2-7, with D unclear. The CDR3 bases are TGCAGTGCTAGTACAGCGCACGAGCAGTACTTC. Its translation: CSASTAHEQYF.